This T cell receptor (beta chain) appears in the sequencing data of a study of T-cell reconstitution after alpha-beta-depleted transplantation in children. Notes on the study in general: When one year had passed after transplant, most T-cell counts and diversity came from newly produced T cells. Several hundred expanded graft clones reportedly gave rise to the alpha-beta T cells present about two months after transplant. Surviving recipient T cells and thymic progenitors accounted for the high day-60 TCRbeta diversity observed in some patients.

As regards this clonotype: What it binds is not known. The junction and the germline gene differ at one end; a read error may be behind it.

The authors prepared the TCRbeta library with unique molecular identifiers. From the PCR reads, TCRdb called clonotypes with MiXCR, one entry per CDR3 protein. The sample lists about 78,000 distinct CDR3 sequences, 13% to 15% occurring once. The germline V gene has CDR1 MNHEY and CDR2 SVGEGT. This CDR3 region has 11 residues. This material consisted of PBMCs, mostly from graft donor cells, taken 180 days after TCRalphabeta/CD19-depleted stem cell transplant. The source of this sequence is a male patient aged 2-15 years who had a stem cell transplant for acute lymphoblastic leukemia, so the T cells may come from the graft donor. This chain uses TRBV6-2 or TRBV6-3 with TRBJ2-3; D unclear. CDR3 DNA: TGCGCGGCAGGCTTAGGGGATACGCAGTATTTT. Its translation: CAAGLGDTQYF.